This TCR beta chain was sequenced in a study of patients and donors after allogeneic stem cell transplantation. Using its own MiXCR run on the RT-PCR reads, TCRdb lists one record per CDR3 protein. In the table there are some 880,000 distinct CDR3 sequences, over 15% of which are singletons. This clonotype has more than one count but fewer than ten. The CDR3 is made up of 16 amino acids. Germline values: CDR1 MGHRA, CDR2 YSYEKL. After removal of 0 bases from V and 2 bases from J, the junction contained 4 bases not matched to a gene. This receptor was taken from a human donor who was either an allogeneic HSCT recipient or a stem cell or donor lymphocyte infusion donor (not recorded which). It is not recorded whose cells these are; they may come from a transplant donor. The rearrangement joins TRBV4-1 to TRBJ2-5; TRBD2 matches 9 bases. The sample was blood, either unsorted or a sorted T cell fraction (not recorded which). CDR3 DNA: TGCGCCAGCAGCCAAGATTTCGCGGGGGGGCAAGAGACCCAGTACTTC. It encodes CASSQDFAGGQETQYF.